The sequence of this T cell receptor (beta chain) was determined in a study of T cells after yellow fever vaccination. Across the study: Fractions of low cell number were prepared using SMART-Seq v4 Ultra Low Input.

A process of 5'RACE template switching, which added a universal primer site and UMIs, was used to make TCR cDNA. TCRdb called the 5' RACE reads again in MiXCR, with one record for every CDR3 protein. The repertoire holds about 340,000 distinct CDR3 sequences, with 9.5% to 15% as singletons. The CDR3 covers 15 residues. Trimming shortened V by 5 bases and J by 0 bases, and 13 bases separated the two germline ends. The V gene's germline CDR1 is SEHNR and CDR2 FQNEAQ (reference sequence). The chain has TRBV7-9 and TRBJ1-1; D not resolved. Sequences were derived from CD4+ T cells sorted from PBMCs, sampled 15 days after the yellow fever booster vaccination. This TCR came from a man aged 18-30 years who received the YFV17D yellow fever vaccine. Here the CDR3 reads CASSRALRLNTEAFF. The CDR3 nucleotides read TGTGCCAGCAGCCGAGCGCTGAGGTTGAACACTGAAGCTTTCTTT.